This T cell receptor (beta chain) was retrieved from a study of blood T cell repertoires in COVID-19. Turning to the study itself: Sites across the United States, Italy and Spain contributed samples from acute and convalescent COVID-19. In each case, the material was cDNA or gDNA derived from T cells, B-cell-depleted T cells, or PBMCs.

The CDR3 runs to 17 residues. CDR1 and CDR2 from the germline V gene are MNHEY and SMNVEV (reference sequence). Trimming shortened V by 3 bases and J by 0 bases, and 12 bases separated the two germline ends. In the study's own analysis: Amplification of reference gene primers provided the estimated nucleated cell counts. Sequencing used immunoSEQ multiplex PCR; TCRdb keeps in-frame clones, though not all of them. Clone size and the V and J calls come from that table; the DNA yielded D and trimming. This table holds about 260,000 clones, roughly 90% found once. The TCR comes from a human donor in a cohort sampled during active COVID-19. The J gene is TRBJ2-6, the V gene TRBV27; possible D gene TRBD1, 6 bases. Sample: peripheral blood. This CDR3 reads CASSFEGHPSGANVLTF. The CDR3 DNA is TGTGCCAGCAGTTTTGAGGGACATCCCTCTGGGGCCAACGTCCTGACTTTC. The variable domain in full, completed from reference TRBV27 and TRBJ2-6, reads EAQVTQNPRYLITVTGKKLTVTCSQNMNHEYMSWYRQDPGLGLRQIYYSMNVEVTDKGDVPEGYKVSRKEKRNFPLILESPSPNQTSLYFCASSFEGHPSGANVLTFGAGSRLTVL.